This entry lists 8 T cell receptor beta chains sequenced from one sample in a study of shared clonotypes between healthy human individuals. Libraries were prepared by immunoSEQ multiplex PCR; TCRdb keeps only in-frame clonotypes and omits some of them. The sample comprises 2 million to 3 million clones, roughly 92% of which are singletons, and under 0.15% rests with the top ten. Sequenced input: naive CD4+ T cells sorted from blood. Subset in this sample: CD45RA+ positively selected. The source is a man younger than 35 in good health.

The table lists this clone with a count of one. This rearrangement joins TRBV21-1 to TRBJ2-7. TRBV21-1 is listed as a pseudogene. The CDR3 totals 12 residues. The CDR3 bases are TGTGCCAGCAGCTCCCATGGTGGTGAGCAGTACTTC. Its protein is CASSSHGGEQYF.

The chain recombines TRBV18 with TRBJ1-2; D ambiguous. CDR1 and CDR2 from the germline V gene are KGHSH and LQKENI. The CDR3 is 15 amino acids. V shed 4 bases and J shed 4 bases, with 16 bases lying between them. CDR3 sequence: CASSLDQTFSYGYTF. CDR3 coding DNA: TGTGCCAGCTCACTGGACCAAACCTTTAGCTATGGCTACACCTTC.

The J gene is TRBJ1-2, the V gene TRBV7-2; 7 nucleotides match TRBD1. This CDR3 is 14 amino acids long. V dropped 5 bases and J dropped 7; count of bases not matched to a gene: 10. The germline gives CDR1 SGHTA, CDR2 FQGNSA. The CDR3 spells CASSSRQGLFGYTF. In nucleotides, the CDR3 is TGTGCCAGCAGCAGCCGACAGGGTCTTTTTGGCTACACCTTC.

The chain recombines TRBV4-1 with TRBJ2-3; 10 bases match TRBD2. The CDR3 is made up of 17 amino acids. The germline gives CDR1 MGHRA, CDR2 YSYEKL. The V and J ends lost 4 bases and 0 bases, in that order; junction bases with no gene match: 7. Here the CDR3 reads CASSRNSGRTSTDTQYF. The CDR3 DNA is TGCGCCAGCAGCCGCAATAGCGGGAGGACAAGCACAGATACGCAGTATTTT.

Comment on this clone: Germline and junction disagree at one end, which may indicate a read error. This chain connects TRBV2 to TRBJ2-5, with D unclear. CDR1 SNHLY and CDR2 FYNNEI come from the germline V gene. This CDR3 spans 14 amino acids. This CDR3 reads CASTERPFQETQYF. As DNA, the CDR3 is TGTGCCAGCACTGAACGTCCTTTTCAAGAGACCCAGTACTTC.

The rearrangement uses TRBV6-5 and TRBJ1-4; the D is unclear. The germline gives CDR1 MNHEY, CDR2 SVGAGI. The V and J ends lost 0 bases and 10 bases respectively, with 9 bases between them. The CDR3 length is 13 residues. The CDR3 DNA is TGTGCCAGCAGTTACTCGAGGATCGCAAAACTGTTTTTT. Translating it yields CASSYSRIAKLFF.

Worth noting for this clone: Other DNA variants within this sample encode the same CDR3. This chain uses TRBV7-8 with TRBJ1-1; possibly TRBD1 for D (5 bases). V shed 3 bases and J shed 0 bases, with 8 bases lying between them. The germline CDR1 and CDR2 sequences are SGHVS and FQNEAQ. This CDR3 has 14 amino acids. In DNA, the CDR3 is TGTGCCAGCAGCTTGGGGGTGTTGAACACTGAAGCTTTCTTT. Encoded protein: CASSLGVLNTEAFF.

This sequence joins TRBV5-6 and TRBJ1-5; 7 bases are a match to TRBD1. CDR3 length: 16 amino acids. Germline-derived CDR1 and CDR2 are SGHDT and YYEEEE. J was trimmed by 0 bases and V by 4 bases; bases with no gene match: 7. For the CDR3, the DNA is TGTGCCAGCAGCCGGGGGACAGTTAATAGCAATCAGCCCCAGCATTTT. Translation gives CASSRGTVNSNQPQHF.